This entry is about one TCR beta chain. There is no known antigen for this receptor. The sample holds no much larger clone one base away, and base qualities are not on file. The data stem from a study of T cell changes during pregnancy in multiple sclerosis (dated by TCRdb to between 2018 and 2020). With respect to the entire study: The study examined how the T cell repertoire changed over the course of pregnancy in women with multiple sclerosis.

The CDR1 and CDR2 encoded by the germline V gene (reference sequence) are SEHNR and FQNEAQ. V was cut back by 4 bases and J by 8 bases, leaving a gap of 14 bases between them. CDR3 length: 13 amino acids, cysteine to phenylalanine. The DNA shown is the 39-base CDR3, in frame from base 1. Libraries were made using the immunoSEQ multiplex PCR assay. What TCRdb holds here is the immuneACCESS table cut down to in-frame rearrangements. Part of the clones is not present; checked against another copy, under half of the missing clones reflect an unresolved V gene, and the others are unexplained. The sample profile shows some 51,000 clones; about 94% of them were found once. The ten largest clones take up approximately 4.2% of the sample.

The TCR comes from a female donor with multiple sclerosis, enrolled in a pregnancy study. Recombination connected TRBV7-9 to TRBJ1-1; no D segment can be confidently identified. Here the sequenced sample was CD8+ T cells from peripheral blood mononuclear cells, taken in the first trimester of pregnancy. Here is the DNA: TGTGCCAGCAGCTCTACGGGGATCCAGGAAGCTTTCTTT. The resulting protein is CASSSTGIQEAFF.